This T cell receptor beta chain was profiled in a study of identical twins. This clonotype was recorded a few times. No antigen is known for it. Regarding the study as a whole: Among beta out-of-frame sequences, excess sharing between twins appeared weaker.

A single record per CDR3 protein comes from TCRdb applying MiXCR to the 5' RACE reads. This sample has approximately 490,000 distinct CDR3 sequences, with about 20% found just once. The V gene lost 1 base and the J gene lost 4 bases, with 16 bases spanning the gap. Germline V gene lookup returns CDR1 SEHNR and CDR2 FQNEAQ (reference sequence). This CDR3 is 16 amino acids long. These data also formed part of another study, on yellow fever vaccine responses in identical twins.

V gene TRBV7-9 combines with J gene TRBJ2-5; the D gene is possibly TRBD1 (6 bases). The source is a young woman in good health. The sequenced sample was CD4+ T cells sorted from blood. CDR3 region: CASSLGGPGPPETQYF. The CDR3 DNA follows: TGTGCCAGCAGCTTAGGGGGGCCCGGCCCACCAGAGACCCAGTACTTC.